This is a list of T cell receptor beta chains from one sample in a study of T cells after yellow fever vaccination. TCRdb re-derived calls from the 5' RACE reads in MiXCR, one entry per CDR3 protein. Of about 400,000 distinct CDR3 sequences listed, around a tenth are singletons. The material sequenced was PBMCs, taken on the day of the first yellow fever vaccination. These receptors all stem from a man aged 18 to 30 who received the YFV17D yellow fever vaccine. Both conserved end residues are part of each CDR3. Each record gives: V gene, J gene, clone size, D gene, CDR3 protein, CDR3 DNA. The D gene is left open where the match is weak. A clone size is listed for some rows: how often the clone was seen (once, few, many), or a class if it is expanded.

V: TRBV4-3; J: TRBJ1-5; size: NA; D: NA; CDR3: CASSQGTAYQPQHF; DNA: TGCGCCAGCAGCCAAGGGACAGCGTATCAGCCCCAGCATTTT
V: TRBV7-9; J: TRBJ1-5; size: NA; D: NA; CDR3: CASSLYGQLFSNQPQHF; DNA: TGTGCCAGCAGCTTATATGGGCAGTTATTTAGCAATCAGCCCCAGCATTTT
V: TRBV11-2; J: TRBJ1-1; size: few; D: NA; CDR3: CASSLDSGEGTEAFF; DNA: TGTGCCAGCAGCTTAGATTCGGGGGAGGGCACTGAAGCTTTCTTT
V: TRBV24-1; J: TRBJ2-1; size: few; D: NA; CDR3: CATRPTGLHEQFF; DNA: TGTGCCACCAGACCCACAGGGTTGCATGAGCAGTTCTTC
V: TRBV27; J: TRBJ2-6; size: NA; D: NA; CDR3: CASRWGSRGNVLTF; DNA: TGTGCCAGCAGATGGGGTAGTAGGGGCAACGTCCTGACTTTC
V: TRBV5-1; J: TRBJ2-2; size: NA; D: TRBD2; CDR3: CASSLLAGTTGELFF; DNA: TGCGCCAGCAGCTTATTAGCGGGAACCACCGGGGAGCTGTTTTTT
V: TRBV7-2; J: TRBJ2-7; size: medium-sized; D: TRBD2; CDR3: CASSQGTSGSSYEQYF; DNA: TGTGCCAGCAGCCAAGGGACTAGCGGGAGCTCCTACGAGCAGTACTTC
V: TRBV6-2/TRBV6-3; J: TRBJ1-1; size: NA; D: NA; CDR3: CASSTRGGTMNTEAFF; DNA: TGTGCCAGCAGTACCCGAGGGGGTACGATGAACACTGAAGCTTTCTTT
V: TRBV21-1; J: TRBJ1-3; size: few; D: NA; CDR3: CASSKDVLSGNTIYF; DNA: TGTGCCAGCAGCAAAGATGTCCTCTCTGGAAACACCATATATTTT
V: TRBV5-1; J: TRBJ2-7; size: NA; D: TRBD2; CDR3: CASSAGGTSRYEQYF; DNA: TGCGCCAGCAGCGCCGGCGGGACTAGCCGCTACGAGCAGTACTTC
V: TRBV5-1; J: TRBJ1-5; size: NA; D: NA; CDR3: CASSAQPGDNQPQHF; DNA: TGCGCCAGCAGCGCACAACCAGGGGACAATCAGCCCCAGCATTTT
V: TRBV6-1; J: TRBJ2-2; size: many; D: NA; CDR3: CASSPGTRNTGELFF; DNA: TGTGCCAGCAGTCCCGGGACAAGGAACACCGGGGAGCTGTTTTTT
V: TRBV4-1; J: TRBJ1-2; size: NA; D: NA; CDR3: CASSPRGGWNGYTF; DNA: TGCGCCAGCAGCCCCCGGGGCGGGTGGAATGGCTACACCTTC
V: TRBV28; J: TRBJ1-1; size: NA; D: NA; CDR3: CASSLPGTLNTEAFF; DNA: TGTGCCAGCAGCTTACCCGGGACACTGAACACTGAAGCTTTCTTT
V: TRBV4-3; J: TRBJ1-3; size: few; D: NA; CDR3: CASSQGPLGGNTIYF; DNA: TGCGCCAGCAGCCAAGGGCCTTTGGGAGGAAACACCATATATTTT
V: TRBV12-3/TRBV12-4; J: TRBJ2-2; size: NA; D: NA; CDR3: CASSLYKNTGELFF; DNA: TGTGCCAGCAGTTTATACAAGAACACCGGGGAGCTGTTTTTT
V: TRBV5-1; J: TRBJ1-2; size: many; D: NA; CDR3: CASSSRTEYGYTF; DNA: TGCGCCAGCAGCTCTCGGACAGAATATGGCTACACCTTC
V: TRBV19; J: TRBJ2-3; size: NA; D: TRBD2; CDR3: CASSTGLAGTRDTQYF; DNA: TGTGCCAGTAGTACGGGACTAGCGGGGACGCGAGATACGCAGTATTTT
V: TRBV5-1; J: TRBJ2-5; size: NA; D: NA; CDR3: CASSELANGETQYF; DNA: TGCGCCAGCAGCGAGCTAGCGAATGGAGAGACCCAGTACTTC
V: TRBV9; J: TRBJ2-5; size: few; D: NA; CDR3: CASSSGFSRETQYF; DNA: TGTGCCAGCAGCTCAGGGTTTTCACGGGAGACCCAGTACTTC
V: TRBV7-6; J: TRBJ2-7; size: many; D: TRBD1; CDR3: CASSLEQGVRYEQYF; DNA: TGTGCCAGCAGCTTAGAGCAGGGGGTGAGGTACGAGCAGTACTTC
V: TRBV24-1; J: TRBJ1-3; size: many; D: NA; CDR3: CATSDSGSGNTIYF; DNA: TGTGCCACCAGTGATTCGGGTTCTGGAAACACCATATATTTT
V: TRBV7-6; J: TRBJ2-3; size: few; D: NA; CDR3: CASSSGADTDTQYF; DNA: TGTGCCAGCAGCAGTGGGGCAGACACAGATACGCAGTATTTT
V: TRBV12-3/TRBV12-4; J: TRBJ1-1; size: NA; D: NA; CDR3: CASSLQGMAPKSEAFF; DNA: TGTGCCAGCAGTTTGCAAGGAATGGCTCCCAAGTCTGAAGCTTTCTTT
V: TRBV9; J: TRBJ2-7; size: NA; D: NA; CDR3: CASSPQGTGIYEQYF; DNA: TGTGCCAGCAGCCCTCAGGGCACGGGGATCTACGAGCAGTACTTC
V: TRBV20-1; J: TRBJ2-3; size: few; D: TRBD1; CDR3: CSAPGTGQDTQYF; DNA: TGCAGTGCGCCCGGGACAGGGCAAGATACGCAGTATTTT
V: TRBV12-3/TRBV12-4; J: TRBJ2-7; size: many; D: NA; CDR3: CASSPLPAYEQYF; DNA: TGTGCCAGCAGCCCTCTCCCGGCCTACGAGCAGTACTTC
V: TRBV5-1; J: TRBJ2-6; size: few; D: NA; CDR3: CASSLREGANVLTF; DNA: TGCGCCAGCAGCTTGAGGGAGGGGGCCAACGTCCTGACTTTC
V: TRBV7-2; J: TRBJ2-3; size: many; D: NA; CDR3: CASSLEGVIGTDTQYF; DNA: TGTGCCAGCAGCTTAGAAGGGGTCATAGGCACAGATACGCAGTATTTT
V: TRBV5-6; J: TRBJ2-5; size: few; D: NA; CDR3: CASSPGGFLGTQYF; DNA: TGTGCCAGCAGTCCCGGGGGTTTCCTTGGGACCCAGTACTTC
V: TRBV12-3/TRBV12-4; J: TRBJ1-2; size: NA; D: NA; CDR3: CASSLGAGRGGYTF; DNA: TGTGCCAGCAGTTTAGGGGCAGGGAGAGGGGGCTACACCTTC
V: TRBV20-1; J: TRBJ2-5; size: NA; D: NA; CDR3: CSPKGQYGSETQYF; DNA: TGCAGTCCAAAAGGACAGTATGGGTCAGAGACCCAGTACTTC
V: TRBV9; J: TRBJ2-6; size: NA; D: NA; CDR3: CASSVDGSGANVLTF; DNA: TGTGCCAGCAGCGTTGACGGCTCTGGGGCCAACGTCCTGACTTTC
V: TRBV19; J: TRBJ1-1; size: few; D: TRBD1; CDR3: CASTIRDRLNTEAFF; DNA: TGTGCCAGTACTATCCGGGACAGGCTGAACACTGAAGCTTTCTTT
V: TRBV12-5; J: TRBJ2-1; size: few; D: NA; CDR3: CASGLVGVARDEQFF; DNA: TGTGCTAGTGGTCTGGTGGGAGTGGCTCGCGATGAGCAGTTCTTC
V: TRBV4-3; J: TRBJ1-5; size: NA; D: NA; CDR3: CASSQDDSQPQHF; DNA: TGCGCCAGCAGCCAAGACGATAGTCAGCCCCAGCATTTT
V: TRBV19; J: TRBJ2-3; size: NA; D: NA; CDR3: CASSRTEGADTQYF; DNA: TGTGCCAGTAGTAGGACGGAAGGGGCAGATACGCAGTATTTT
V: TRBV5-4; J: TRBJ1-3; size: NA; D: NA; CDR3: CASSSGVLEGNTIYF; DNA: TGTGCCAGCAGCTCCGGGGTGCTTGAAGGAAACACCATATATTTT